This T cell receptor (beta chain) was retrieved from a study of cytomegalovirus exposure and HLA in healthy donors. Study-level results: In an earlier analysis, most TCR beta V segments were productive about 87% or about 30% of the time. The authors enumerated over 150 TCR beta chains as linked to cytomegalovirus. When analyzed later, a missense DCLRE1C variant was found to be linked to TCR beta V- and J-gene trimming.

PCR involved 60 Vbeta and 13 Jbeta primers. How the authors handled the data: Later work found 80 million or so unique TCR beta chains, with approximately 12 million shared. The data were produced by immunoSEQ multiplex PCR, yet TCRdb's version contains in-frame clones alone and is incomplete. That table furnishes V, J and clone size, whereas the DNA furnished D and trimming. The sample lists 150,000 or so clones, approximately 80% occurring once. For this clone: Antigen unknown.

CDR1 SEHNR and CDR2 FQNEAQ come from the germline V gene (reference sequence). Trimming took 2 bases from V and 0 from J; bases not matched to a gene: 4. The CDR3 contains 16 residues. The chain links TRBV7-9 to TRBJ2-3; TRBD2 aligns across 8 bases. The source of this sequence is a woman aged 40 to 55 in good health and CMV-seropositive. The material sequenced was PBMCs. CDR3 region: CASSLIAGISTDTQYF. DNA of the CDR3: TGTGCCAGCAGCTTAATAGCGGGGATTAGCACAGATACGCAGTATTTT.